These T cell receptor beta chains were read from a single sample in a study of blood T cells in healthy people across ages. TCRdb re-called the 5' RACE reads with MiXCR, one entry per CDR3 protein. The sample records around 1,700,000 distinct CDR3 sequences, approximately 28% being singletons. What was sequenced was blood. The receptors were gathered from a woman under 40 in good health. CDR3s include the opening cysteine and the closing phenylalanine or tryptophan. D genes are given only for firm matches. A clone size is listed for some rows: how often the clone was seen (once, few, many), or a class if it is expanded.

v_gene	d_gene	j_gene	abundance	CDR3aa	CDR3nt
TRBV7-2	-	TRBJ2-5	-	CASNTGAAVETQYF	TGTGCCAGCAACACGGGGGCCGCGGTGGAGACCCAGTACTTC
TRBV20-1	TRBD2	TRBJ2-3	-	CSVPGLAGAHTDTQYF	TGCTCCGTGCCGGGACTAGCGGGGGCGCACACAGATACGCAGTATTTT
TRBV4-1	-	TRBJ2-7	many	CASSQDSREDYEQYF	TGCGCCAGCAGCCAGGACAGTCGGGAGGACTACGAGCAGTACTTC
TRBV6-5	TRBD2	TRBJ2-7	many	CASSRTSGGSSYEQYF	TGTGCCAGCAGCCGGACTAGCGGGGGTAGCTCCTACGAGCAGTACTTC
TRBV12-3/TRBV12-4	-	TRBJ2-7	-	CASSEHVGGRASEQYF	TGTGCCAGCAGTGAGCATGTCGGGGGGCGCGCGTCCGAGCAGTACTTC
TRBV6-1	TRBD1	TRBJ2-2	few	CASSAGTGFGELFF	TGTGCCAGCAGTGCGGGGACAGGGTTCGGGGAGCTGTTTTTT
TRBV2	-	TRBJ2-5	-	CASSIGRGTKYF	TGTGCCAGCAGCATAGGACGGGGGACAAAGTACTTC
TRBV12-3/TRBV12-4	-	TRBJ1-1	-	CASSLDYRSNTEAFF	TGTGCCAGCAGTTTAGATTACAGATCGAACACTGAAGCTTTCTTT
TRBV29-1	-	TRBJ1-2	many	CSVEDPDYGYTF	TGCAGCGTTGAAGATCCAGACTATGGCTACACCTTC
TRBV7-9	-	TRBJ1-1	-	CAGSKTVSMFEAFF	TGTGCCGGCAGCAAGACAGTTTCTATGTTTGAAGCTTTCTTT
TRBV5-1	-	TRBJ2-7	few	CASMEVAGSSEQYF	TGCGCCAGCATGGAAGTGGCGGGATCCAGCGAGCAGTACTTC
TRBV7-2	-	TRBJ2-1	-	CASSLDGIYNEQFF	TGTGCCAGCAGCTTAGACGGGATTTACAATGAGCAGTTCTTC
TRBV5-1	-	TRBJ1-4	-	CASSLKGEEKLFF	TGCGCCAGCAGCTTAAAGGGGGAAGAAAAACTGTTTTTT
TRBV28	TRBD1	TRBJ1-4	many	CASSLGTGDEKLFF	TGTGCCAGCAGTTTAGGGACAGGGGATGAAAAACTGTTTTTT
TRBV12-3/TRBV12-4	-	TRBJ2-5	few	CASSWRGRQTQYF	TGTGCCAGCAGTTGGCGGGGAAGACAGACCCAGTACTTC
TRBV10-3	-	TRBJ2-1	-	CAASGVGDHSSYNEQFF	TGTGCCGCCTCCGGTGTGGGCGATCATAGCTCCTACAATGAGCAGTTCTTC